What follows describes a single T cell receptor beta chain. No antigen is known for it. The record originates from a study of cytomegalovirus exposure and HLA in healthy donors. Study observations and caveats: The study dropped some indistinguishable V segments, TRBV6-2 and TRBV6-3 among them.

Primers included in the PCR were 60 Vbeta and 13 Jbeta primers. Clones were sequenced by immunoSEQ multiplex PCR, and TCRdb holds only the in-frame ones, with some missing. The table shows roughly 150,000 clones, with 70% to 90% occurring only once. Nominal health characterized the donors when sampled, though unrecorded immune exposures were likely. The germline gives CDR1 MDHEN, CDR2 SYDVKM. This CDR3 spans 15 amino acids. V lost 8 bases and J lost 2; bases outside the gene matches: 11. Sequenced material: PBMCs. The chain carries TRBV28 and TRBJ1-2; 7 bases are shared with TRBD1. This clonotype was sampled from a man aged 25 to 45 in good health and CMV-seropositive. The CDR3: CASSALTGKNYGYTF. In DNA form, the CDR3 reads TGTGCCAGCTCCGCTTTGACAGGGAAAAACTATGGCTACACCTTC.